In its sample, the clone carrying this TCR beta chain was seen many times. Its specificity is not known. The lymph nodes were axillary draining lymph nodes from breast cancer patients. This sample is drawn from a study of breast tumors, draining lymph nodes, adjacent tissues. The CDR3 has 15 residues. Trimming cost V 4 bases and J 4 bases; bases outside gene matches: 10. Germline V gene data show CDR1 as SGHRS and CDR2 as YFSETQ. Study-wide points: Compared with lymph nodes, tumors were less diverse; compared with nontumor tissue, more. Compared with basal-like, luminal-like tumors shared significantly more repertoire with nontumor tissue. That most tumor T cells come from lymph nodes remained unproven. The data were judged consistent with most tumor T cells coming from lymph node and expanding in tumor.

Each CDR3 protein gets one entry after TCRdb re-called the multiplex PCR reads with MiXCR. The data contain 130,000 or so distinct CDR3 sequences, about 20% of them singletons. This rearrangement joins TRBV5-1 to TRBJ2-5, with 7 bases matching TRBD1. The TCR was taken from a female donor with breast cancer. Some clones in this sample may be carry-over from other donors' samples. The sample was axillary lymph node tissue. DNA of the CDR3: TGCGCCAGCAGCCCAACGACAGGGTCGGTAGAGACCCAGTACTTC. Translation: CASSPTTGSVETQYF.